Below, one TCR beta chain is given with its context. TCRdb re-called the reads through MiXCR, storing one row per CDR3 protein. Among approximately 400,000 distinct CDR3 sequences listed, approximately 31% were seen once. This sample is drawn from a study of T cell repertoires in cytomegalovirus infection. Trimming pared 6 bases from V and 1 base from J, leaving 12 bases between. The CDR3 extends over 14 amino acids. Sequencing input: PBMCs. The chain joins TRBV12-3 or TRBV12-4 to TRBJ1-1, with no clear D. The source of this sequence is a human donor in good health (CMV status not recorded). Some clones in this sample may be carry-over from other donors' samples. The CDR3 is CASSLTERNTEAFF. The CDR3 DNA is TGTGCCAGCAGCTTAACTGAAAGGAACACTGAAGCTTTCTTT.